The 16 T cell receptor beta chains below come from one sample, sequenced in a study of shared clonotypes between healthy human individuals. Repertoires were generated with immunoSEQ multiplex PCR, while TCRdb's copy carries only in-frame clones and drops some. The repertoire includes millions of clones, about 94% of them detected once, and 0.9% to 1.4% sits in the top ten. Naive CD8 cells comprised CD45RO-negative, CCR7-positively selected cells, excluding terminally differentiated effector memory CD45RA+ cells. The sample was naive CD8+ T cells sorted from blood. Source of these receptors: a man in his late teens or twenties in good health.

Remarks on this clone: At the DNA level, this CDR3 is encoded by other sequences in the same sample as well. The gene calls are TRBV6-6 and TRBJ2-7; D might be TRBD1 (6 bases). The CDR3 is made up of 14 amino acids. Trimming shortened V by 2 bases and J by 3 bases, and 11 bases separated the two germline ends. Germline CDR1 reads MNHNY; CDR2 reads SVGAGI (reference sequence). Here the CDR3 reads CASSYGGRGYEQYF. For the CDR3, the DNA is TGTGCCAGCAGTTACGGCGGCAGGGGCTACGAGCAGTACTTC.

The genes are TRBV5-1 and TRBJ2-7; possible D gene TRBD2, 5 bases. Trimming took 7 bases from V and 4 from J, leaving 30 bases between them. The CDR3 extends over 18 amino acids. Germline V gives CDR1 SGHRS, CDR2 YFSETQ. In DNA, the CDR3 is TGCGCCAGCGGTCTCGCCCCCAGCGGAACCATCGCAGGTTACGAGCAGTACTTC. Its protein is CASGLAPSGTIAGYEQYF.

The chain couples TRBV6-5 to TRBJ2-7; no firm D call. The germline V gene has CDR1 MNHEY and CDR2 SVGAGI. Trimming left V 4 bases short and J 4 bases short, with 14 bases between. The CDR3 contains 14 residues. The CDR3 sequence is CASSFSPILYEQYF. The CDR3 DNA follows: TGTGCCAGCAGTTTCTCGCCGATTCTATACGAGCAGTACTTC.

This chain connects TRBV5-8 to TRBJ1-5; D is ambiguous. The V end was cut by 5 bases, the J end by 3 bases, with 6 bases between. Germline V gives CDR1 SGHTS, CDR2 YDEGEE. The CDR3 runs to 12 residues. The CDR3 nucleotides read TGTGCCAGCAGGTTCCCCAATCAGCCCCAGCATTTT. It yields the protein CASRFPNQPQHF. Combining the CDR3 with reference TRBV5-8 and TRBJ1-5 gives the whole variable domain EAGVTQSPTHLIKTRGQQATLRCSPISGHTSVYWYQQALGLGLQFLLWYDEGEERNRGNFPPRFSGRQFPNYSSELNVNALELEDSALYLCASRFPNQPQHFGDGTRLSIL.

The V gene is TRBV25-1, the J gene TRBJ1-1; the D gene is possibly TRBD1 (5 bases). From germline, CDR1 is MGHDK and CDR2 SYGVNS. V was trimmed by 4 bases and J by 1 base, leaving 7 bases between them. This CDR3 comprises 13 residues. CDR3 sequence: CASSGGQNTEAFF. The CDR3 DNA is TGTGCCAGCAGTGGAGGACAGAACACTGAAGCTTTCTTT.

This chain joins TRBV6-5 and TRBJ2-7; no clear D. Germline CDR1 reads MNHEY; CDR2 reads SVGAGI. The CDR3 is 13 amino acids. V lost 4 bases, J lost 3 bases, and 10 bases lay in between. CDR3 in amino acids: CASSFGPFYEQYF. CDR3 bases: TGTGCCAGCAGTTTCGGACCCTTCTACGAGCAGTACTTC.

The chain combines TRBV28 with TRBJ2-7, with 11 bases lining up with TRBD1. The CDR3 loop spans 16 amino acids. CDR1 MDHEN and CDR2 SYDVKM come from the germline V gene. Trimming removed 6 bases from V and 3 bases from J; junction bases left unmatched: 10. CDR3 in DNA: TGTGCCAGCAGGAGGGGACAGGGGGGAATCGTCTACGAGCAGTACTTC. Amino acid sequence: CASRRGQGGIVYEQYF.

The CDR3 bases are TGTGCCTGGACTGAGCTAGAGGAATCAACCTACGAGCAGTACTTC. It translates to CAWTELEESTYEQYF. The gene calls are TRBV30 and TRBJ2-7; D not certain. Between the trimmed V and J ends, which lost 4 bases and 2 bases, there was a span of 18 bases. Germline CDR1 is GTSNPN and CDR2 is SVGIG (reference sequence). The CDR3 loop spans 15 amino acids.

This chain links TRBV11-2 with TRBJ1-2, with a possible D match to TRBD1 (5 bases). From germline, CDR1 is SGHAT and CDR2 FQNNGV. This CDR3 region has 14 residues. V dropped 0 bases and J dropped 4 bases, with 9 bases sitting between them. In DNA, the CDR3 is TGTGCCAGCAGCTTAGAGGGGGGAGGCTATGGCTACACCTTC. Protein sequence: CASSLEGGGYGYTF.

Regarding this clone: The identical CDR3 is also encoded by other nucleotide sequences in the sample. V and J are TRBV6-5 and TRBJ2-7, with TRBD1 identical over 7 bases. Germline CDR1 is MNHEY and CDR2 is SVGAGI. The CDR3 covers 14 residues. V shed 6 bases and J 2 bases; nucleotides not matched to a gene: 7. CDR3 coding DNA: TGTGCCAGCAGCCCCGGGACAGTCACCTACGAGCAGTACTTC. This codes for CASSPGTVTYEQYF.

In the case of this clone: A read error may produce the germline difference seen at one junction end. The chain has TRBV7-7 and TRBJ2-1, with 12 nucleotides matching TRBD2. The CDR3 covers 16 residues. Germline V CDR1 and CDR2: SSHAT, FNYEAQ (reference sequence). In DNA, the CDR3 is TGTGCTAGCAGCCCGGGACTAGCGGGCCCATACAATGAGCAGTTCTTC. Translation gives CASSPGLAGPYNEQFF.

The CDR3 sequence is CASSLMGGYGYTF. The DNA of the CDR3 is TGTGCCAGCAGCTTAATGGGCGGCTATGGCTACACCTTC. The V call is TRBV5-6, the J call TRBJ1-2, with D uncertain. Trimming pared 2 bases from V and 4 bases from J, leaving 9 bases between. This CDR3 comprises 13 residues. Germline V gene sequence: CDR1 SGHDT, CDR2 YYEEEE. The full variable domain, with the rest looked up from reference TRBV5-6 and TRBJ1-2, is DAGVTQSPTHLIKTRGQQVTLRCSPKSGHDTVSWYQQALGQGPQFIFQYYEEEERQRGNFPDRFSGHQFPNYSSELNVNALLLGDSALYLCASSLMGGYGYTFGSGTRLTVV.

The chain combines TRBV13 with TRBJ2-1, with 10 bases identical to TRBD2. This CDR3 is 16 amino acids long. V shed 5 bases and J 2 bases; nucleotides not matched to a gene: 6. Germline lookup yields CDR1 PRHDT and CDR2 FYEKMQ (reference sequence). DNA of the CDR3: TGTGCCAGCAGCCCCCGGACTAGCGGACCCTACAATGAGCAGTTCTTC. It specifies CASSPRTSGPYNEQFF.

A remark on this clone: This same CDR3 is encoded by further DNA sequences in the sample. The V and J genes are TRBV11-2 and TRBJ1-1; no firm D call. The CDR3 is made up of 13 amino acids. Trimming stripped 1 base from V and 3 bases from J, with 6 bases between. CDR1 SGHAT and CDR2 FQNNGV come from the germline V gene. CDR3 residues: CASSLAGYTEAFF. The CDR3 region has the DNA TGTGCCAGCAGCTTAGCGGGTTACACTGAAGCTTTCTTT.

V usage is TRBV4-1 and J usage is TRBJ1-5; D gene uncertain. The CDR3 contains 16 residues. Germline lookup yields CDR1 MGHRA and CDR2 YSYEKL. Trimming pared 2 bases from V and 2 bases from J, leaving 13 bases between. CDR3 sequence (DNA): TGCGCCAGCAGCCAATCCGACACTCCGGGCAATCAGCCCCAGCATTTT. This gives the protein CASSQSDTPGNQPQHF.

The chain uses TRBV10-3 and TRBJ1-4, with a possible D match to TRBD1 (5 bases). The germline gives CDR1 ENHRY, CDR2 SYGVKD. The germline V and J ends were trimmed by 4 bases and 0 bases, with 9 bases remaining between them. CDR3 length: 15 residues. In DNA, the CDR3 is TGTGCCATCAGTGCCCTCAGGGCAACTAATGAAAAACTGTTTTTT. Protein sequence: CAISALRATNEKLFF.